The 5 T cell receptor beta chains given below trace back to one sample, sequenced in a study of human T cells and chemical hapten exposure. TCRdb re-called the RACE reads with MiXCR, one entry per CDR3 protein. The sample lists more than 35,000 distinct CDR3 sequences; more than 6% were seen once. As for time point: patch test 1, 2 weeks after DPC sensitization. Treatment noted: therapeutic diphenylcyclopropenone sensitization with weekly scalp DPC. Unfractionated whole blood yielded the extracted total RNA. The sequences come from whole blood, collected in connection with sensitization to the hapten diphenylcyclopropenone (DPC). The receptors originated from a woman aged 30 to 39 with alopecia areata. Some clones in this sample may be carry-over from other donors' samples.

The chain links TRBV4-1 to TRBJ2-3; 9 bases match TRBD2. This CDR3 region has 17 residues. Germline values: CDR1 MGHRA, CDR2 YSYEKL. The V segment lost 0 bases and the J segment 2 bases; nucleotides outside the gene matches: 6. The CDR3 nucleotides are TGCGCCAGCAGCCAAGATGGTGGCGGGGGGGCCACAGATACGCAGTATTTT. Translating it yields CASSQDGGGGATDTQYF.

In its sample, this clonotype was seen many times. J is TRBJ1-3 and V is TRBV7-2, with 8 positions matching TRBD1. V lost 5 bases, J lost 3 bases, and 6 bases stayed unmatched. This CDR3 contains 15 residues. Germline V gene sequence: CDR1 SGHTA, CDR2 FQGNSA. CDR3 amino acids: CASSLQGAIGNTIYF. The CDR3 DNA is TGTGCCAGCAGCCTCCAGGGGGCTATTGGAAACACCATATATTTT.

This clonotype was seen ten or more times. The rearrangement joins TRBV29-1 to TRBJ1-4; no firm D call. V was shortened by 1 base and J by 7 bases, with 22 bases between the two germline ends. The germline V gene has CDR1 SQVTM and CDR2 ANQGSEA. This CDR3 is built from 17 residues. The CDR3 nucleotides are TGCAGCGTTGAAGTTCTGGGTACGACTATCGGATCTGAAAAACTGTTTTTT. Its translation: CSVEVLGTTIGSEKLFF.

In its sample, this clonotype was seen many times. The chain uses TRBV27 and TRBJ1-1; tentatively, D is TRBD1 (5 bases). V was clipped by 7 bases and J by 8 bases, with 14 bases between them. Looked up from germline, CDR1 is MNHEY and CDR2 is SMNVEV (reference sequence). The CDR3 is made up of 12 amino acids. The CDR3: CASNTGAGEAFF. The CDR3 region has the DNA TGTGCCAGCAATACTGGGGCAGGAGAAGCTTTCTTT.

This clonotype was seen many times. This chain uses TRBV4-2 with TRBJ2-7, with D hard to call. This CDR3 has 16 residues. Germline-derived CDR1 and CDR2 are LGHNA and YNFKEQ. With 0 bases removed from V and 4 bases from J, the gap between germline ends came to 16 bases. CDR3: CASSQDLSTPSYEQYF. For the CDR3, the DNA is TGTGCCAGCAGCCAAGATCTATCAACCCCCTCTTACGAGCAGTACTTC.